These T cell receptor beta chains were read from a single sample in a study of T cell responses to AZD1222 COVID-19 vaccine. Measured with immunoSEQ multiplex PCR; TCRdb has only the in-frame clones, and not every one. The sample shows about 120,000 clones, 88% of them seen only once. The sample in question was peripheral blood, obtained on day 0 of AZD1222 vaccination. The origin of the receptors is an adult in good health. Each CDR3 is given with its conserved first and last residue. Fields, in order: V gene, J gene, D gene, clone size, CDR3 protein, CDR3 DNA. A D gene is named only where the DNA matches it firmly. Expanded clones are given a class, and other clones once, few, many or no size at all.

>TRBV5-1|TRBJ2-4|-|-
CASSRPGSKNIQYF
TGCGCCAGCAGTCGGCCGGGTTCCAAAAACATTCAGTACTTC
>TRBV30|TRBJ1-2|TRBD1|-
CAWSRGGGNLYGYTF
TGTGCCTGGAGTCGTGGAGGGGGCAATCTCTATGGCTACACCTTC
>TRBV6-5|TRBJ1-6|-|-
CASSPGGGNSPLHF
TGTGCCAGCAGCCCGGGCGGGGGAAATTCACCCCTCCACTTT
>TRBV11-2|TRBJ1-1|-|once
CASSLVQHNTEAFF
TGTGCCAGCAGCTTAGTACAGCATAACACTGAAGCTTTCTTT
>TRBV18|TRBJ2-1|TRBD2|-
CASSQTGTNNEQFF
TGTGCCAGCTCACAAACCGGGACTAACAATGAGCAGTTCTTC
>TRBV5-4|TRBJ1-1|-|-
CASSLLVDTEAFF
TGTGCCAGCAGCTTGTTGGTTGACACTGAAGCTTTCTTT
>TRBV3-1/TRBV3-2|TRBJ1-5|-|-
CASSQDPRDQPQHF
TGTGCCAGCAGCCAAGACCCCAGGGATCAGCCCCAGCATTTT
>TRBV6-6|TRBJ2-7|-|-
CASSLIEGEQYF
TGTGCCAGCAGCCTAATCGAGGGCGAGCAGTACTTC
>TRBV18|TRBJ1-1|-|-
CASSPSRGRSTEAFF
TGTGCCAGCTCACCGTCTCGAGGGAGGAGCACTGAAGCTTTCTTT
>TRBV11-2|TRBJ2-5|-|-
CASSDQETQYF
TGTGCCAGCAGCGACCAAGAGACCCAGTACTTC
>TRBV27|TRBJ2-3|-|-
CASSPLSTDTQYF
TGTGCCAGCAGTCCCCTTAGCACAGATACGCAGTATTTT
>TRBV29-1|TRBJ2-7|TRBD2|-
CSVDSGGSYEQYF
TGCAGCGTTGACAGCGGGGGATCCTACGAGCAGTACTTC
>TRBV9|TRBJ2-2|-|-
CASSVDSTGELFF
TGTGCCAGCAGCGTAGACAGCACCGGGGAGCTGTTTTTT
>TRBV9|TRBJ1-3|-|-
CASSVVGESGNTIYF
TGTGCCAGCAGCGTAGTAGGGGAGTCTGGAAACACCATATATTTT
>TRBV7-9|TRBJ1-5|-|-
CASSLGDTSNQPQHF
TGTGCCAGCAGCTTAGGGGACACCAGCAATCAGCCCCAGCATTTT
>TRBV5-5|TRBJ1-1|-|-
CASSKQGANTEAFF
TGTGCCAGCAGTAAACAGGGAGCGAACACTGAAGCTTTCTTT
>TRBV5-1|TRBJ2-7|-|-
CASSFTGSLTYEQYF
TGCGCCAGCAGCTTTACCGGGTCCCTAACTTACGAGCAGTACTTC
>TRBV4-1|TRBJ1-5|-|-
CASSQVTGQPQHF
TGCGCCAGCAGCCAAGTCACCGGTCAGCCCCAGCATTTT
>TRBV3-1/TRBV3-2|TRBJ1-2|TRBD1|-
CASSQDRGGGGHTF
TGTGCCAGCAGCCAAGATCGGGGAGGGGGCGGCCACACCTTC
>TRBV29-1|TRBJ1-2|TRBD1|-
CSVDYRGYYGYTF
TGCAGCGTGGACTACAGGGGGTACTATGGCTACACCTTC
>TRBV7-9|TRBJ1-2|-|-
CASSFGQSHYGYTF
TGTGCCAGCAGCTTCGGACAGTCACACTATGGCTACACCTTC
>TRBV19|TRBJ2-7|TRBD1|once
CASKGSQTTGEQYF
TGTGCCAGTAAAGGTTCACAAACGACAGGGGAGCAGTACTTC
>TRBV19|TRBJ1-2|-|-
CASSMTAGDGYTF
TGTGCCAGTAGTATGACGGCAGGGGATGGCTACACCTTC
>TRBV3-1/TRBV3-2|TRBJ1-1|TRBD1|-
CASRQGPGAEAFF
TGTGCCAGCAGACAGGGGCCGGGCGCTGAAGCTTTCTTT
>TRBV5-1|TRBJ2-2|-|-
CASRGSNTGELFF
TGCGCCAGCAGGGGGTCGAACACCGGGGAGCTGTTTTTT
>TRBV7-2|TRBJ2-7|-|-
CASSSKSGVREQYF
TGTGCCAGCAGCTCGAAATCAGGGGTTCGGGAGCAGTACTTC
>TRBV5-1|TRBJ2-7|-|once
CASSLVDISYEQYF
TGCGCCAGCAGCTTGGTGGACATCTCCTACGAGCAGTACTTC
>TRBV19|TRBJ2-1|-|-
CASMWGKYTVF
TGTGCCAGTATGTGGGGGAAATATACGGTCTTC
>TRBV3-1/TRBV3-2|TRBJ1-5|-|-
CASSQGYQGNQPQHF
TGTGCCAGCAGCCAAGGATACCAGGGCAATCAGCCCCAGCATTTT
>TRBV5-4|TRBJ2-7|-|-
CASSLTGHSYEQYF
TGTGCCAGCAGCCTTACGGGACACTCCTACGAGCAGTACTTC
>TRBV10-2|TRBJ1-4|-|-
CASRAGNEKLFF
TGCGCCAGCAGGGCGGGGAATGAAAAACTGTTTTTT